This T cell receptor beta chain comes out of a study of PD-1 blockade in classical Hodgkin lymphoma. In the study overall: Nivolumab dosing for patients was 3 mg/kg, administered intravenously every 2 weeks.

The assay was immunoSEQ multiplex PCR, and TCRdb's table has in-frame clones only and misses some. Of 20,000 to 25,000 clones listed, 75% to 90% are singletons. Time point given: cycle 4 day 1 (C4D1), after 6 weeks of nivolumab. Patients all relapsed after autologous stem cell transplantation, and there was variation in brentuximab vedotin exposure. The study purified CD4+ T cells from thawed PBMCs using magnetic negative selection. The germline gives CDR1 MDHEN, CDR2 SYDVKM. The CDR3 is 14 amino acids. After removal of 6 bases from V and 0 bases from J, the junction contained 1 base not matched to a gene.

The TCR comes from a human donor with classical Hodgkin lymphoma. The sequenced sample was CD4+ T cells from blood, obtained before the fourth cycle of nivolumab. The rearrangement joins TRBV28 to TRBJ2-3, with TRBD2 matching over 9 bases. DNA of the CDR3: TGTGCCAGCAGGAGCGGGGGGAGCACAGATACGCAGTATTTT. This sequence encodes CASRSGGSTDTQYF.